This entry describes one TCR beta chain. V dropped 4 bases and J dropped 15; count of bases not matched to a gene: 13. CDR3 length: 14 residues. From germline, CDR1 is MGHRA and CDR2 YSYEKL. It was with 60 Vbeta and 13 Jbeta primers that the PCR ran. Profiling relied on immunoSEQ multiplex PCR, and the TCRdb table lists in-frame clones only, not all of them. The sample lists about 130,000 clones; less than 10% were seen once. This sample was included in a study of cytomegalovirus exposure and HLA in healthy donors. This receptor was obtained from a man in his fifties or sixties in good health and CMV-seronegative. Sequencing input: PBMCs. This rearrangement joins TRBV4-1 to TRBJ2-1; TRBD1 matches at 9 bases. The chain's CDR3 is CASSLRTGDSGPFF. DNA for the CDR3: TGCGCCAGCAGCCTACGGACAGGGGACTCGGGCCCGTTCTTC.